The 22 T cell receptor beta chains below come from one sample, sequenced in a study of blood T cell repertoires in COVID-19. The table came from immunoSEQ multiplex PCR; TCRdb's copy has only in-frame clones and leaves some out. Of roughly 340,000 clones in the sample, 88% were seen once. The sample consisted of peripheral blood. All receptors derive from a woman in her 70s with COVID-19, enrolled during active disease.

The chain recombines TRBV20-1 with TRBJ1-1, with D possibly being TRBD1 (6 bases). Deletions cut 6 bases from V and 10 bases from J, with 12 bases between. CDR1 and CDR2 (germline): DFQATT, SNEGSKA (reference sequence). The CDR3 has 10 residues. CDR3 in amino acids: CSALTGLAFF. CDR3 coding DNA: TGCAGTGCGCTTACAGGGTTAGCTTTCTTT.

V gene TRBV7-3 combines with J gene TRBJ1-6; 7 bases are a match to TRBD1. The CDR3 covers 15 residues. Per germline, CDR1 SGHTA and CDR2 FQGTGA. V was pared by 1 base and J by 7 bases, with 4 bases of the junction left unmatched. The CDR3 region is CASSLNRGRNSPLHF. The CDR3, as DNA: TGTGCCAGCAGCTTAAACAGGGGCAGAAATTCACCCCTCCACTTT.

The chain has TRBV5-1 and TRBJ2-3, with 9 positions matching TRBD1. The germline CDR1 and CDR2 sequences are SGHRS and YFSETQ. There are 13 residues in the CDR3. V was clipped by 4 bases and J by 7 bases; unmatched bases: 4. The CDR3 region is CASSGGQGYTQYF. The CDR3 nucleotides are TGCGCCAGCAGCGGCGGACAGGGGTATACGCAGTATTTT.

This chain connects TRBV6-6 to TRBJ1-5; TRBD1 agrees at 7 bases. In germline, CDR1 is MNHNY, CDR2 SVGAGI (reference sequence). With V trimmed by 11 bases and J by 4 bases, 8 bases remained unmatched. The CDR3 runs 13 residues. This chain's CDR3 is CAAKGTANQPQHF. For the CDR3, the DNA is TGTGCCGCGAAAGGGACAGCTAATCAGCCCCAGCATTTT.

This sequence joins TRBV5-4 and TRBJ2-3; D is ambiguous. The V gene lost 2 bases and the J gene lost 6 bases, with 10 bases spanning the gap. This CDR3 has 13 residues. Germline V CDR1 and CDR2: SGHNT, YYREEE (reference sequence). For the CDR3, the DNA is TGTGCCAGCAGCTTTTGGGCTGTTGATACGCAGTATTTT. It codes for CASSFWAVDTQYF.

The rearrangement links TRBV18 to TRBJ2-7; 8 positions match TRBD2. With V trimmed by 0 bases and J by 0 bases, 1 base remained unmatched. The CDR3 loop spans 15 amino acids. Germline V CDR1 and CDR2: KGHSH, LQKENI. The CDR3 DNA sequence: TGTGCCAGCTCACCACCAAGCGGGGGCTCCTACGAGCAGTACTTC. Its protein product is CASSPPSGGSYEQYF.

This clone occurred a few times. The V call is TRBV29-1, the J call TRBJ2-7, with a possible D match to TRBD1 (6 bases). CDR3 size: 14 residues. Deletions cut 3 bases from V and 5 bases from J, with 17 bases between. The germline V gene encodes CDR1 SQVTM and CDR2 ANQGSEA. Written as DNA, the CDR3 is TGCAGCGTTGACGGTTTAGGGACAAACCACGAGCAGTACTTC. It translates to CSVDGLGTNHEQYF.

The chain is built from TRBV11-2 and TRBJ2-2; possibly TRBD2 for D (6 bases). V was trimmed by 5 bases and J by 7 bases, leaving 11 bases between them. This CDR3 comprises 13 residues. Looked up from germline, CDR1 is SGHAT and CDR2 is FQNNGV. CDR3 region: CASSPGGRGELFF. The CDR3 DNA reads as TGTGCCAGCAGCCCCGGAGGGCGCGGGGAGCTGTTTTTT. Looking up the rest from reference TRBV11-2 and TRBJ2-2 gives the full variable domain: EAGVAQSPRYKIIEKRQSVAFWCNPISGHATLYWYQQILGQGPKLLIQFQNNGVVDDSQLPKDRFSAERLKGVDSTLKIQPAKLEDSAVYLCASSPGGRGELFFGEGSRLTVL.

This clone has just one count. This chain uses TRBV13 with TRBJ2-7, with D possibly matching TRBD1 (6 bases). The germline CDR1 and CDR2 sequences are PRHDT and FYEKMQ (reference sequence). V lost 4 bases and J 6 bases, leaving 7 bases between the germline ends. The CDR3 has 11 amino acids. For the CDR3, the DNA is TGTGCCAGCAGCTCAGGGGCCGAGCAGTACTTC. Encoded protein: CASSSGAEQYF.

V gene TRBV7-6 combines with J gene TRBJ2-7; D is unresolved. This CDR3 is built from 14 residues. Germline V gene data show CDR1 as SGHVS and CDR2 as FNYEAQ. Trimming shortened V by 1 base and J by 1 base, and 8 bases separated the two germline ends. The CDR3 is CASSLGPTSYEQYF. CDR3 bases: TGTGCCAGCAGCTTAGGCCCTACTTCCTACGAGCAGTACTTC.

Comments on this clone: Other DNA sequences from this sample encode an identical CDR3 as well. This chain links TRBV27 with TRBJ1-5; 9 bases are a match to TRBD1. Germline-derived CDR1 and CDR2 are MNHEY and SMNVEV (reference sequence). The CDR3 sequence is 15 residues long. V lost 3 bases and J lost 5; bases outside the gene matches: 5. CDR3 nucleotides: TGTGCCAGCAGTTTTATCCGGGACAGGGATCAGCCCCAGCATTTT. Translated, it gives CASSFIRDRDQPQHF.

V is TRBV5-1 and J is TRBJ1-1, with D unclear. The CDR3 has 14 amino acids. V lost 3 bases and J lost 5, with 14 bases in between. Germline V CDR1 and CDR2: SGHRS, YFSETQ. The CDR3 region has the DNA TGCGCCAGCAGCTACACCCCCCCCGGGACTGAAGCTTTCTTT. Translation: CASSYTPPGTEAFF.

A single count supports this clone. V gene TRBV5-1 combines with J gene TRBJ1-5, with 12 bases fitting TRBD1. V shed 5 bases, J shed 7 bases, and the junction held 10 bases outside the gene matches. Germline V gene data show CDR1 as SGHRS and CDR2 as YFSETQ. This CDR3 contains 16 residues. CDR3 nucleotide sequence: TGCGCCAGCAGTTCTGGGACAGGGGGCGCCCAACAGCCCCAGCATTTT. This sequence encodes CASSSGTGGAQQPQHF.

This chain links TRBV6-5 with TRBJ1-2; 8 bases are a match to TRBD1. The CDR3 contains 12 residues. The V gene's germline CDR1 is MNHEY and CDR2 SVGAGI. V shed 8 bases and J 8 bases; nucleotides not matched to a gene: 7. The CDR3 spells CASFGRGLGYTF. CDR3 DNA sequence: TGTGCCAGCTTCGGCAGGGGGCTCGGCTACACCTTC.

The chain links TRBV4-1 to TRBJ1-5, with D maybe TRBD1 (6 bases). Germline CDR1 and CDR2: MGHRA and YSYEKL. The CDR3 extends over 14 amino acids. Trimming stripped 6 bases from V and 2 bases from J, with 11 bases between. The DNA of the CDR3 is TGCGCCAGCAGTTCAGGGGTGGGCAATCAGCCCCAGCATTTT. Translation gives CASSSGVGNQPQHF.

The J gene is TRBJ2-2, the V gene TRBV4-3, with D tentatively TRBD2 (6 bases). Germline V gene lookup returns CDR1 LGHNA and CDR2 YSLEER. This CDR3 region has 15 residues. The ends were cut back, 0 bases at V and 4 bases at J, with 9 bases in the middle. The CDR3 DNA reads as TGCGCCAGCAGCCAAGAATCCGGGGGCACCGGGGAGCTGTTTTTT. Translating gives CASSQESGGTGELFF.

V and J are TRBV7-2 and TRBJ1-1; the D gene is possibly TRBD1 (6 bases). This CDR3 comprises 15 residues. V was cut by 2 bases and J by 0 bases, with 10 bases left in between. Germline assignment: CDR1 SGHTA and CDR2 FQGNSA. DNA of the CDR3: TGTGCCAGCAGCTTACAAGGACAGCTGAACACTGAAGCTTTCTTT. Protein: CASSLQGQLNTEAFF.

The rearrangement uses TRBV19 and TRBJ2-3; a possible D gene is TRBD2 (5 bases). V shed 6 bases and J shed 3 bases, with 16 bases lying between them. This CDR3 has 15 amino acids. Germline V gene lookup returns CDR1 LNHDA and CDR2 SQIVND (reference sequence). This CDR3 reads CASRGFAGDTDTQYF. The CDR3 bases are TGTGCCAGTAGGGGCTTCGCGGGTGATACAGATACGCAGTATTTT.

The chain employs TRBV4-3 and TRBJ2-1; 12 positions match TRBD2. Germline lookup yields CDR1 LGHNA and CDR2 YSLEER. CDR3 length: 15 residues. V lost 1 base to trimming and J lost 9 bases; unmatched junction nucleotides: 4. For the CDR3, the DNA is TGCGCCAGCAGCCAAGCTAGCGGGGGGGCAAGTGAGCAGTTCTTC. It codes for CASSQASGGASEQFF.

DNA of the CDR3: TGCGCCAGCAGCATAAGACGGGGGGATGAAGCTTTCTTT. Translating gives CASSIRRGDEAFF. The chain joins TRBV5-1 to TRBJ1-1, with D tentatively TRBD1 (5 bases). Germline V gene data show CDR1 as SGHRS and CDR2 as YFSETQ. The CDR3 is 13 residues long. The V gene lost 4 bases and the J gene lost 7 bases, with 14 bases spanning the gap.

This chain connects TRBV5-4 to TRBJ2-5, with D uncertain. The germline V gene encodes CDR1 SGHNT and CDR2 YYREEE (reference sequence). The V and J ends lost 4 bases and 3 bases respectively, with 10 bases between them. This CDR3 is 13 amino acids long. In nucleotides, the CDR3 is TGTGCCAGCAGCAGTGTGGAGAAAGAGACCCAGTACTTC. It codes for CASSSVEKETQYF. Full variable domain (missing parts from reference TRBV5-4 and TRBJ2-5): ETGVTQSPTHLIKTRGQQVTLRCSSQSGHNTVSWYQQALGQGPQFIFQYYREEENGRGNFPPRFSGLQFPNYSSELNVNALELDDSALYLCASSSVEKETQYFGPGTRLLVL.

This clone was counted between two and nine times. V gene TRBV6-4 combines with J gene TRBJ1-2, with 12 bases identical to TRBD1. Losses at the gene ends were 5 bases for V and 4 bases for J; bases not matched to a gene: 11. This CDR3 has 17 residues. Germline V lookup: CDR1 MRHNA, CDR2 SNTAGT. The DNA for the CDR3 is TGTGCCAGCAGTCACGGGGGGACAGGGGGCAAGATCTATGGCTACACCTTC. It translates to CASSHGGTGGKIYGYTF.